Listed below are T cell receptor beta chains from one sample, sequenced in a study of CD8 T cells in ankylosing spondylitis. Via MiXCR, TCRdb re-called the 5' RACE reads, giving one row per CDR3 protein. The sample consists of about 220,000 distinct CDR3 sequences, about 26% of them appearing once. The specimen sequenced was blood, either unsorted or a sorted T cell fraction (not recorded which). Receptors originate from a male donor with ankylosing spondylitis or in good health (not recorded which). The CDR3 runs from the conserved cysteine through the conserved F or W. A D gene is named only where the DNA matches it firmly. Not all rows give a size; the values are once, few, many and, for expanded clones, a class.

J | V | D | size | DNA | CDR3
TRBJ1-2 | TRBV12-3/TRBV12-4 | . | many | TGTGCCAGCAGTGTTCGGACAGCTCCCTATGGCTACACCTTC | CASSVRTAPYGYTF
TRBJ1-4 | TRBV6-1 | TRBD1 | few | TGTGCCAGCAGAGACAGGGGACGGGAAAAACTGTTTTTT | CASRDRGREKLFF
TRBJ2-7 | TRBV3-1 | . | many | TGTGCCAGCAGCCAATCCGAGGTGACCTACGAGCAGTACTTC | CASSQSEVTYEQYF
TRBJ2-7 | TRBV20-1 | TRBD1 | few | TGCAGTGCTAGTACCGGGACAGCAAGGACCTACGAGCAGTACTTC | CSASTGTARTYEQYF
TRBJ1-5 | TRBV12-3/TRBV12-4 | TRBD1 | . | TGTGCCAGCAGTTTGGACACAGGGGGAGGTCAGCCCCAGCATTTT | CASSLDTGGGQPQHF
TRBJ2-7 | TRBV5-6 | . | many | TGTGCCAGCAGATCACTAGGGGGGACCTACGAGCAGTACTTC | CASRSLGGTYEQYF
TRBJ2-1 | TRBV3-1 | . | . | TGTGCCAGCAGCCACACTACCAACAATGAGCAGTTCTTC | CASSHTTNNEQFF
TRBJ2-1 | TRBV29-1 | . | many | TGCAGCGTTGTGCCCAGCGGCTACAATGAGCAGTTCTTC | CSVVPSGYNEQFF
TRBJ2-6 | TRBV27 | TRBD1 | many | TGTGCCAGCAGTGCAAGGACAGGAGATCAAAACGTCCTGACTTTC | CASSARTGDQNVLTF
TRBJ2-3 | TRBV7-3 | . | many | TGTGCCAGCAGCGATCAGGTTGGAGATACGCAGTATTTT | CASSDQVGDTQYF
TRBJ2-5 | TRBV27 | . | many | TGTGCCAGCAGATATAGAGAGGGAACCTCTCAGTACTTC | CASRYREGTSQYF
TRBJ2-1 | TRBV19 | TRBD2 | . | TGTGCCAGTAGTAGAATAGCGGGAGTGGGCGACAATGAGCAGTTCTTC | CASSRIAGVGDNEQFF
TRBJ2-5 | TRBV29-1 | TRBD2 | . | TGCAGCGCCTCACCTCGACTAGCGGGGGGAGCAAGAAAAGAGACCCAGTACTTC | CSASPRLAGGARKETQYF
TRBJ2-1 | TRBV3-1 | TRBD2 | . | TGTGCCAGCAGCCGACAGAGAGAACTAGCGGTGAGATACAATGAGCAGTTCTTC | CASSRQRELAVRYNEQFF
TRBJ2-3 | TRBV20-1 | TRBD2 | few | TGCAGTGCTAACAGCGGGAGGGCCGGAGATACGCAGTATTTT | CSANSGRAGDTQYF
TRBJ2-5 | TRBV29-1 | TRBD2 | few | TGCAGCGTTAAGGGACTATTCCAAGAGACCCAGTACTTC | CSVKGLFQETQYF
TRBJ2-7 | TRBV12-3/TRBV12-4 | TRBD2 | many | TGTGCCAGCACCTCACTAGCGGGAGAATACGAGCAGTACTTC | CASTSLAGEYEQYF
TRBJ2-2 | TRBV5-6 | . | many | TGTGCCAGCAGCTCCCTGGGGGGATCAAACACCGGGGAGCTGTTTTTT | CASSSLGGSNTGELFF
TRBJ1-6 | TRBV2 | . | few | TGTGCCAGCAGTGTTGGAGGGAACGCCTATAATTCACCCCTCCACTTT | CASSVGGNAYNSPLHF
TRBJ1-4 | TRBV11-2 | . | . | TGTGCCAGCAGCTTTTTGGGGTCGGCTGAAAAACTGTTTTTT | CASSFLGSAEKLFF
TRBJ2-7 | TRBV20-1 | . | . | TGCAGTGCTAGCAGGAAGGGTGGCGAGCAGTACTTC | CSASRKGGEQYF
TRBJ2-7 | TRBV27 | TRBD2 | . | TGTGCCAGCAGTTTATCCTTGACTAGCGGAAAAAGCTACGAGCAGTACTTC | CASSLSLTSGKSYEQYF
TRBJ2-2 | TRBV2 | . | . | TGTGCCAGCACCCAGGGGGGGGCTAGCGCCACGAGAGGGGAGCTGTTTTTT | CASTQGGASATRGELFF
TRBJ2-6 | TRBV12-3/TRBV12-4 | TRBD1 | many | TGTGCCAGCAGCCTGACAGGGTTCACACCTGGGGCCAACGTCCTGACTTTC | CASSLTGFTPGANVLTF
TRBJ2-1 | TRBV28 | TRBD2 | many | TGTGCCAGCTATACTAGCGGCTACAATGAGCAGTTCTTC | CASYTSGYNEQFF